This T cell receptor (beta chain) was profiled in a study of T-cell memory formation after mild COVID-19 (dated by TCRdb to the early 2020s). Regarding the complete study: Most TCR sequence clusters were specific to one of the two donors. In a couple of donors, T-cell clones that expanded and contracted after mild COVID-19 were tracked by sequencing TCRalpha and TCRbeta repertoires over time. The cohort was made up of two young adult volunteers, one female and one male, who were previously healthy. What the work shows at the level of the full study, not this receptor alone: The study included only a couple of mild cases, and larger cohorts that include severe cases with pre-infection samples were judged to be necessary. Contracting CD4+ clones appeared mostly in the CM and EM memory subsets, whereas CD8+ clones were enriched in EMRA. The second-wave clones that peaked on day 37 were not confirmed to be SARS-CoV-2 specific. From day 15 to 85, contracting clones showed balanced CD4/CD8 phenotypes, whereas a second wave of clones that expanded from day 15 to 37 leaned towards CD4+. The detection of some responding clones in pre-infection memory suggests that pre-existing cross-reactive memory T cells joined the SARS-CoV-2 response.

CDR1 and CDR2, per the germline V gene (reference sequence), are LNHNV and YYDKDF. The CDR3, cysteine through phenylalanine, is 13 amino acids long. The read is trimmed to its CDR3 DNA, 39 bases read in frame from base 1. TCRdb shows the sequencer as Illumina NovaSeq 6000. TCRalpha and TCRbeta cDNA libraries were constructed by 5'RACE with constant-segment primers, with sample barcodes and unique molecular identifiers being introduced. Trizol reagent was used to extract RNA from every sample. Library amplification was performed in two PCR steps, and a second sample barcode and Illumina TruSeq adapters were introduced in the second step. Sequencing of the libraries was done on an Illumina NovaSeq, producing 2 x 150 bp paired-end reads. The paper's data handling went like this. Demultiplexing of reads and collapsing into UMI-guided consensus sequences were performed with migec v1.2.7. Using mixcr v2.1.11, UMI consensuses were aligned to TRA and TRB V and J templates and then assembled into clonotypes. A clonotype was counted as expanded or contracted only when both edgeR and NoisET called the clonotype significant, with the noise models trained on biological replicates. For edgeR calls, a false discovery rate-adjusted p below 0.01 and a log2 fold-change threshold of 1 were applied. PCA with hierarchical clustering of max-normalized trajectories of the 1000 most abundant clonotypes was used as exploratory dynamics analysis. Each responding clone was given a CD4 or CD8 phenotype based on the CD4+ and CD8+ repertoires, which had been sequenced separately. In TCRdb, the public reads were trimmed at Q25 with fastp and aligned with MiXCR, with productive beta chains retained. Rows are combined by CDR3 protein, so each entry shows the most common genes and DNA. The V and J calls come from TCRdb's annotation, not from the publication. Across this sample there are about 180,000 distinct CDR3 sequences, with 18% seen only once. The top ten clonotypes cover 3% to 4% of the sample.

Ficoll-Paque density gradient centrifugation was used to isolate PBMCs. About this clonotype: Which antigen it targets is not known. Germline and junction disagree at one end, which may indicate a read error.

Sequenced material: PBMCs or a T cell subset sorted from them (not recorded which). The sequence derives from a man in his late teens or twenties who had mild COVID-19 (a few samples of this study predate the infection). The sample titles of this study are shuffled in the database, so cell type and time point are left out; the donor was told from shared clones. The chain joins TRBV15 to TRBJ2-5; the D gene cannot be named for sure. The nucleotide sequence is TGTGCCACCGGCAGGAGTGCTCAAGAGACCCAGTACTTC. Translated, this is CATGRSAQETQYF.